The 3 T cell receptor beta chains given below trace back to one sample, sequenced in a study of cytomegalovirus exposure and HLA in healthy donors. TCRdb keeps only in-frame clones here, not all; method: immunoSEQ multiplex PCR. The data show fewer than 120,000 clones, roughly 88% seen once. Sequenced input: PBMCs. The receptors shown here come from a woman in her twenties or thirties in good health and CMV-seropositive.

The genes are TRBV7-8 and TRBJ1-1; 11 bases agree with TRBD1. Per germline, CDR1 SGHVS and CDR2 FQNEAQ. The ends lost 5 bases at V and 1 base at J; junction bases unmatched: 3. This CDR3 comprises 15 residues. This chain's CDR3 is CASSPDRGQNTEAFF. CDR3 DNA sequence: TGTGCCAGCAGCCCGGACAGGGGGCAGAACACTGAAGCTTTCTTT.

The chain employs TRBV5-6 and TRBJ1-1; maybe TRBD1 (6 bases). Trimming pared 4 bases from V and 0 bases from J, leaving 13 bases between. Germline V CDR1 and CDR2: SGHDT, YYEEEE. This CDR3 has 15 residues. CDR3 nucleotides: TGTGCCAGCAGCATCGGGACATTCATGAACACTGAAGCTTTCTTT. This gives the protein CASSIGTFMNTEAFF.

This rearrangement joins TRBV15 to TRBJ1-3; the D is unclear. The CDR3 has 14 residues. V lost 2 bases and J lost 4, with 9 bases in between. Germline CDR1 is LNHNV and CDR2 is YYDKDF (reference sequence). The DNA of the CDR3 is TGTGCCACCAGCAGACGTTTCGAGGGAAACACCATATATTTT. It codes for CATSRRFEGNTIYF. Full variable domain (rest looked up from reference TRBV15 and TRBJ1-3): DAMVIQNPRYQVTQFGKPVTLSCSQTLNHNVMYWYQQKSSQAPKLLFHYYDKDFNNEADTPDNFQSRRPNTSFCFLDIRSPGLGDTAMYLCATSRRFEGNTIYFGEGSWLTVV.